This T cell receptor (beta chain) was captured by sequencing in a study of T cell changes during pregnancy in multiple sclerosis. The CDR3 runs 16 residues. The germline gives CDR1 SNHLY, CDR2 FYNNEI. J was trimmed by 1 base and V by 8 bases; bases with no gene match: 12. Method: immunoSEQ multiplex PCR; TCRdb's copy keeps in-frame clones and lacks some. The sample carries 55,000 to 70,000 clones, over 90% recorded once. The TCR originated in a female donor with multiple sclerosis, enrolled in a pregnancy study. The sequencing here drew on CD4+ T cells from peripheral blood mononuclear cells, taken after pregnancy. The J gene is TRBJ2-7, the V gene TRBV2, with TRBD2 identical over 9 bases. CDR3 nucleotide sequence: TGTGCCAGCCGGGTAGCTAGCGGGGCTTTTTCCTACGAGCAGTACTTC. It codes for CASRVASGAFSYEQYF.